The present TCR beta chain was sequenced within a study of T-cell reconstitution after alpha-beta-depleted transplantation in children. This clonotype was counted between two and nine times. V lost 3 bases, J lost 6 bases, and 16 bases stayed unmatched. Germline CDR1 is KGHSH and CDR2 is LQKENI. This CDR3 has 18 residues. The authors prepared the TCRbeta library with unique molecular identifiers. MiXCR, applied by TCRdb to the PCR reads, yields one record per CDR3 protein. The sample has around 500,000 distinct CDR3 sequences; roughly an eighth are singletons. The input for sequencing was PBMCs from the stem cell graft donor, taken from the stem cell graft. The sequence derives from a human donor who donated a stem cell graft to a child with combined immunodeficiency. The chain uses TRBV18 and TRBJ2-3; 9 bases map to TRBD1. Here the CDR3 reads CASSPPPGQGETWDTQYF. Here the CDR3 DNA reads TGTGCCAGCTCACCTCCCCCGGGACAGGGTGAAACTTGGGATACGCAGTATTTT.